This passage covers 27 T cell receptor beta chains from one sample sequenced in a study of a mutant IDH1 vaccine in newly diagnosed glioma. Assay: immunoSEQ multiplex PCR; the TCRdb copy retains only in-frame clones and omits some. The table includes approximately 41,000 clones, roughly 79% detected once. The time point denotes: week 23, last vaccination. Each dose delivered 300 ug of mutant IDH1 20-mer peptide subcutaneously with imiquimod. What these receptors recognize is not known. The sequencing here drew on PBMCs, taken from a glioma patient whose treatment included an IDH1 peptide vaccine. The receptors stem from a man aged 35 to 55 with glioma.

The chain combines TRBV5-6 with TRBJ2-1, with unresolved D. The CDR3 sequence is 12 residues long. Germline CDR1 reads SGHDT; CDR2 reads YYEEEE. V dropped 0 bases and J dropped 8 bases, with 6 bases sitting between them. CDR3: CASSLAADEQFF. The DNA for the CDR3 is TGTGCCAGCAGCTTGGCCGCGGATGAGCAGTTCTTC. Looking up the rest from reference TRBV5-6 and TRBJ2-1 gives the full variable domain: DAGVTQSPTHLIKTRGQQVTLRCSPKSGHDTVSWYQQALGQGPQFIFQYYEEEERQRGNFPDRFSGHQFPNYSSELNVNALLLGDSALYLCASSLAADEQFFGPGTRLTVL.

This clone was observed a single time. The chain has TRBV19 and TRBJ1-4, with TRBD1 identical over 7 bases. Trimming at V came to 5 bases and at J to 5 bases, leaving 5 bases not matched to a gene. The germline gives CDR1 LNHDA, CDR2 SQIVND (reference sequence). The CDR3 runs 14 residues. CDR3 in amino acids: CASSADRVNEKLFF. The CDR3 bases are TGTGCCAGTAGTGCCGACAGGGTGAATGAAAAACTGTTTTTT.

By share, this clone ranks as medium-sized. V usage is TRBV7-9 and J usage is TRBJ2-5; 8 bases agree with TRBD2. V gave up 4 bases and J gave up 2 bases; unmatched junction bases: 9. This CDR3 is built from 16 residues. Germline V gene data show CDR1 as SEHNR and CDR2 as FQNEAQ (reference sequence). This chain's CDR3 is CASSWEAGVLQETQYF. In nucleotides, the CDR3 is TGTGCCAGCAGCTGGGAAGCGGGGGTTCTACAAGAGACCCAGTACTTC.

V is TRBV5-4 and J is TRBJ2-3; the match to TRBD2 covers 8 bases. The CDR3 is made up of 16 amino acids. CDR1 is SGHNT and CDR2 is YYREEE in the germline V gene (reference sequence). With 3 bases clipped from V and 2 bases from J, the junction kept 8 bases outside the gene matches. This CDR3 is CASSSPWREVTDTQYF. Here the CDR3 DNA reads TGTGCCAGCAGCTCTCCCTGGCGGGAGGTCACAGATACGCAGTATTTT.

The chain uses TRBV5-6 and TRBJ2-5; TRBD2 agrees at 8 bases. J was trimmed by 5 bases and V by 3 bases; bases with no gene match: 6. CDR1 is SGHDT and CDR2 is YYEEEE in the germline V gene. CDR3 length: 14 residues. CDR3 residues: CASSSPGGRETQYF. CDR3 nucleotide sequence: TGTGCCAGCAGCTCTCCGGGGGGGCGCGAGACCCAGTACTTC.

CDR3 DNA: TGTGCCAGCAGTGCTAGCGGTACTAGCACAGATACGCAGTATTTT. Its translation: CASSASGTSTDTQYF. V is TRBV2 and J is TRBJ2-3, with 7 bases that match TRBD2. The length of the CDR3 is 15 residues. The junction had 4 bases not matched to a gene; V was cut back by 4 bases and J by 0 bases. CDR1 SNHLY and CDR2 FYNNEI come from the germline V gene.

The chain employs TRBV7-2 and TRBJ1-2; 12 bases match TRBD1. V shed 5 bases and J 8 bases; nucleotides not matched to a gene: 15. This CDR3 region has 17 residues. Per the germline V gene, CDR1 is SGHTA and CDR2 is FQGNSA. This CDR3 is CASSKSGTGGLRGGYTF. The CDR3 DNA is TGTGCCAGCAGCAAATCCGGGACAGGGGGCCTTAGGGGAGGCTACACCTTC.

Of note for this clone: A read error may account for a junction end that differs from germline. The chain recombines TRBV5-4 with TRBJ1-4; D unresolved. CDR3 length: 17 residues. Germline V CDR1 and CDR2: SGHNT, YYREEE (reference sequence). CDR3 bases: TGCGCCAGCAGCCAAGAAATAATGCTAGGTCGGGCGGAAAAACTGTTTTTT. Translating gives CASSQEIMLGRAEKLFF. The complete variable domain, with remaining parts taken from reference TRBV5-4 and TRBJ1-4, reads ETGVTQSPTHLIKTRGQQVTLRCSSQSGHNTVSWYQQALGQGPQFIFQYYREEENGRGNFPPRFSGLQFPNYSSELNVNALELDDSALYLCASSQEIMLGRAEKLFFGSGTQLSVL.

The genes are TRBV27 and TRBJ1-5; a weak D match, TRBD1 (5 bases). V lost 2 bases to trimming and J lost 6 bases, with 14 bases between them. This CDR3 comprises 15 residues. Germline V gives CDR1 MNHEY, CDR2 SMNVEV (reference sequence). The CDR3 loop is CASSLRGGHVQPQHF. In nucleotides, the CDR3 is TGTGCCAGCAGTTTAAGGGGTGGGCACGTTCAGCCCCAGCATTTT.

The chain is built from TRBV7-2 and TRBJ2-5, with D perhaps TRBD2 (5 bases). Germline assignment: CDR1 SGHTA and CDR2 FQGNSA. Trimming shortened V by 2 bases and J by 1 base, and 8 bases separated the two germline ends. This CDR3 contains 14 residues. The chain's CDR3 is CASSLTRVQETQYF. The DNA of the CDR3 is TGTGCCAGCAGCTTAACGAGGGTCCAAGAGACCCAGTACTTC.

The chain joins TRBV4-1 to TRBJ2-3; D gene uncertain. Between the trimmed V and J ends, which lost 0 bases and 4 bases, there was a span of 11 bases. CDR1 and CDR2 (germline): MGHRA, YSYEKL. This CDR3 comprises 15 residues. The CDR3 coding sequence is TGCGCCAGCAGCCAAGAAAAGAAACGCGCAGATACGCAGTATTTT. This encodes CASSQEKKRADTQYF.

This rearrangement joins TRBV2 to TRBJ1-5; TRBD1 is a possible D gene (5 bases). V lost 3 bases to trimming and J lost 9 bases, with 18 bases between them. Germline V CDR1 and CDR2: SNHLY, FYNNEI. The CDR3 has 15 residues. The CDR3 region is CASSEEVGPKGPQHF. In DNA form, the CDR3 reads TGTGCCAGCAGTGAGGAGGTGGGGCCGAAGGGGCCCCAGCATTTT.

This clone came up a few times. The J gene is TRBJ1-1, the V gene TRBV5-4, with D perhaps TRBD1 (5 bases). V was trimmed by 4 bases and J by 1 base, leaving 11 bases between them. This CDR3 comprises 14 residues. Looked up from germline, CDR1 is SGHNT and CDR2 is YYREEE (reference sequence). CDR3 nucleotide sequence: TGTGCCAGCAGCAAATTCGACAGGAACACTGAAGCTTTCTTT. It encodes CASSKFDRNTEAFF. Supplemented by reference TRBV5-4 and TRBJ1-1, the full variable domain reads ETGVTQSPTHLIKTRGQQVTLRCSSQSGHNTVSWYQQALGQGPQFIFQYYREEENGRGNFPPRFSGLQFPNYSSELNVNALELDDSALYLCASSKFDRNTEAFFGQGTRLTVV.

This clone showed up just once. The chain couples TRBV27 to TRBJ2-2; TRBD2 matches 10 bases. Germline loops: CDR1 MNHEY, CDR2 SMNVEV (reference sequence). The J segment lost 12 bases and the V segment lost 0 bases, leaving 7 bases of the junction unmatched. This CDR3 contains 15 residues. CDR3 sequence reads: CASSLSWASGSKLFF. CDR3 in DNA: TGTGCCAGCAGTTTATCTTGGGCTAGCGGGAGTAAGCTGTTTTTT.

The chain recombines TRBV19 with TRBJ1-2; 11 bases are a match to TRBD1. Germline V gene sequence: CDR1 LNHDA, CDR2 SQIVND (reference sequence). V was clipped by 6 bases and J by 3 bases; unmatched bases: 6. This CDR3 has 15 amino acids. CDR3 sequence: CASRRMGQGDYGYTF. The CDR3 DNA reads TGTGCCAGTAGACGAATGGGACAGGGGGACTATGGCTACACCTTC.

The rearrangement uses TRBV27 and TRBJ2-3; D remains ambiguous. The germline gives CDR1 MNHEY, CDR2 SMNVEV (reference sequence). The CDR3 spans 15 residues. Trimming left V 0 bases short and J 0 bases short, with 7 bases between. The CDR3 sequence is CASSLSVGSTDTQYF. CDR3 DNA: TGTGCCAGCAGTTTATCAGTTGGCAGCACAGATACGCAGTATTTT.

V gene TRBV4-3 combines with J gene TRBJ2-3; D is possibly TRBD1 or TRBD2 (6 bases each). The CDR3 has 15 amino acids. In germline, CDR1 is LGHNA, CDR2 YSLEER. Trimming stripped 1 base from V and 5 bases from J, with 13 bases between. CDR3 bases: TGCGCCAGCAGCCAAGTTGGGGGGCAGGGAGATACGCAGTATTTT. Its protein product is CASSQVGGQGDTQYF.

V is TRBV5-6 and J is TRBJ2-2; D remains unclear. CDR1 and CDR2 from the germline V gene are SGHDT and YYEEEE. This CDR3 region has 13 residues. V was trimmed by 2 bases and J by 8 bases, leaving 10 bases between them. The CDR3 is CASSLVDRGELFF. CDR3 nucleotide sequence: TGTGCCAGCAGCTTAGTGGACCGGGGGGAGCTGTTTTTT.

The chain recombines TRBV14 with TRBJ1-4; 7 bases align to TRBD1. The CDR3 loop spans 15 amino acids. V dropped 4 bases and J dropped 6; count of bases not matched to a gene: 8. Germline values: CDR1 SGHDN, CDR2 FVKESK. In DNA, the CDR3 is TGTGCCAGCAGCCCCGGGACAGCTAAAGATGAAAAACTGTTTTTT. This gives the protein CASSPGTAKDEKLFF.

The gene calls are TRBV5-6 and TRBJ2-5; 7 nucleotides agree with TRBD2. V was pared by 0 bases and J by 9 bases, with 8 bases of the junction left unmatched. The length of the CDR3 is 14 residues. Germline V gives CDR1 SGHDT, CDR2 YYEEEE. The CDR3 is CASSLGTSSRSQYF. In DNA form, the CDR3 reads TGTGCCAGCAGCTTGGGGACTAGTTCGAGATCCCAGTACTTC. The whole variable domain, remainder taken from reference TRBV5-6 and TRBJ2-5, is DAGVTQSPTHLIKTRGQQVTLRCSPKSGHDTVSWYQQALGQGPQFIFQYYEEEERQRGNFPDRFSGHQFPNYSSELNVNALLLGDSALYLCASSLGTSSRSQYFGPGTRLLVL.

The CDR3 DNA reads TGTGCCAGCAGCTTGGCGGGGTTGGAGACCCAGTACTTC. Protein product: CASSLAGLETQYF. The V call is TRBV5-5, the J call TRBJ2-5; D may be TRBD2 (5 bases). The CDR3 length is 13 residues. Germline V gene lookup returns CDR1 SGHKS and CDR2 YYEKEE (reference sequence). The ends were cut back, 0 bases at V and 5 bases at J, with 8 bases in the middle.

The chain has TRBV7-3 and TRBJ1-2; TRBD1 is a possible D gene (5 bases). V was trimmed by 5 bases and J by 7 bases, leaving 17 bases between them. The CDR3 is 14 amino acids. CDR1 and CDR2 (germline): SGHTA, FQGTGA. The CDR3 DNA follows: TGTGCCAGCAGCCCAGATGGGGGGTCGGGTGGCTACACCTTC. This translates into CASSPDGGSGGYTF.

This clone has only a few counts. The chain employs TRBV6-1 and TRBJ1-4; 7 nucleotides agree with TRBD1. V trimming: 0 bases; J trimming: 8 bases; junction bases outside the gene matches: 12. CDR3 length: 17 residues. Per germline, CDR1 MNHNS and CDR2 SASEGT. The CDR3 loop is CASSEAVAGTVGEKLFF. DNA for the CDR3: TGTGCCAGCAGTGAAGCGGTCGCGGGGACAGTCGGGGAAAAACTGTTTTTT.

The V and J genes are TRBV7-2 and TRBJ1-2, with D hard to call. In germline, CDR1 is SGHTA, CDR2 FQGNSA. V was trimmed by 1 base and J by 3 bases, leaving 15 bases between them. The CDR3 loop spans 16 amino acids. The CDR3 DNA follows: TGTGCCAGCAGCTTAGGGTTCGTAGGCCTGGACTATGGCTACACCTTC. This sequence encodes CASSLGFVGLDYGYTF.

This rearrangement joins TRBV6-5 to TRBJ1-1, with D possibly TRBD1 on 6 matching bases. The CDR3 covers 13 residues. Trimming cost V 6 bases and J 10 bases, with 18 bases left between them. Germline CDR1 and CDR2: MNHEY and SVGAGI. The CDR3 here is CASSPNMGHLAFF. The DNA of the CDR3 is TGTGCCAGCAGCCCCAATATGGGACACTTAGCTTTCTTT.

This chain joins TRBV19 and TRBJ2-7; 10 bases map to TRBD1. Trimming took 4 bases from V and 4 from J; bases not matched to a gene: 4. The CDR3 has 14 residues. Germline V gives CDR1 LNHDA, CDR2 SQIVND (reference sequence). CDR3 amino acids: CASSTGTGDYEQYF. The CDR3 region has the DNA TGTGCCAGTAGTACCGGGACAGGGGATTACGAGCAGTACTTC.

The chain carries TRBV9 and TRBJ2-3; possibly TRBD2 for D (5 bases). The germline gives CDR1 SGDLS, CDR2 YYNGEE. There are 15 residues in the CDR3. Trimming stripped 4 bases from V and 4 bases from J, with 16 bases between. The CDR3 DNA follows: TGTGCCAGCAGCCCATTCAGCGGTACCGCAGATACGCAGTATTTT. Its protein is CASSPFSGTADTQYF.